A single sample is the source of the 22 T cell receptor beta chains below, sequenced in a study of cytomegalovirus exposure and HLA in healthy donors. This PCR relied on a set of 60 Vbeta primers and 13 Jbeta primers. Measured with immunoSEQ multiplex PCR; TCRdb has only the in-frame clones, and not every one. The sample has 140,000 or so clones. The source material was PBMCs. These receptors originate from a male donor in good health and CMV-seronegative.

The CDR3 DNA follows: TGTGCCAGCAGTCGGACAGGGGAAAGGGGTTCACCCCTCCACTTT. Amino acids: CASSRTGERGSPLHF. The genes are TRBV28 and TRBJ1-6; 9 nucleotides align to TRBD1. Germline CDR1 and CDR2: MDHEN and SYDVKM. J lost 9 bases, V lost 5 bases, and 8 bases had no gene match. CDR3 size: 15 residues.

The chain is built from TRBV9 and TRBJ1-1, with D hard to call. The CDR3 has 13 residues. Trimming removed 0 bases at V and 5 bases at J, with 8 bases between. Looked up from germline, CDR1 is SGDLS and CDR2 is YYNGEE. This chain's CDR3 is CASSVGEATEAFF. CDR3 in DNA: TGTGCCAGCAGCGTAGGGGAGGCAACTGAAGCTTTCTTT.

The chain combines TRBV18 with TRBJ2-1; D unclear. The V gene lost 6 bases and the J gene lost 0 bases, with 18 bases spanning the gap. The CDR3 totals 17 residues. In germline, CDR1 is KGHSH, CDR2 LQKENI. The CDR3 loop is CASSPLMAPSSYNEQFF. DNA for the CDR3: TGTGCCAGCTCCCCTTTAATGGCACCAAGCTCCTACAATGAGCAGTTCTTC.

The chain is built from TRBV7-8 and TRBJ2-7; no definite D call. V lost 5 bases and J 3 bases, leaving 17 bases between the germline ends. CDR1 SGHVS and CDR2 FQNEAQ come from the germline V gene. CDR3 size: 15 residues. The CDR3 sequence: CASSHRWSSRYEQYF. Here the CDR3 DNA reads TGTGCCAGCAGCCATAGATGGTCATCCCGCTACGAGCAGTACTTC.

The J gene is TRBJ1-2, the V gene TRBV10-1; D may be TRBD1 (6 bases). This CDR3 contains 15 residues. Germline-derived CDR1 and CDR2 are WNHNN and SYGVQD (reference sequence). V was trimmed by 6 bases and J by 8 bases, leaving 22 bases between them. For the CDR3, the DNA is TGCGCCAGCAGCCCTCAAAGGTTCCCAGGGGAGGGCTACACCTTC. It encodes CASSPQRFPGEGYTF.

The chain uses TRBV29-1 and TRBJ1-2; TRBD1 agrees at 9 bases. V lost 6 bases and J lost 4; bases outside the gene matches: 6. CDR1 is SQVTM and CDR2 is ANQGSEA in the germline V gene. The CDR3 sequence is 13 residues long. The CDR3 region is CSVYRTGAYGYTF. For the CDR3, the DNA is TGCAGCGTCTACAGGACAGGGGCCTATGGCTACACCTTC. Combining the CDR3 with reference TRBV29-1 and TRBJ1-2 gives the whole variable domain SAVISQKPSRDICQRGTSLTIQCQVDSQVTMMFWYRQQPGQSLTLIATANQGSEATYESGFVIDKFPISRPNLTFSTLTVSNMSPEDSSIYLCSVYRTGAYGYTFGSGTRLTVV.

The rearrangement joins TRBV29-1 to TRBJ1-2; 7 bases fit TRBD1. The CDR3 extends over 14 amino acids. V trimming: 6 bases; J trimming: 7 bases; junction bases outside the gene matches: 14. Per germline, CDR1 SQVTM and CDR2 ANQGSEA. CDR3 nucleotide sequence: TGCAGCGTCGGACCCCGGACAGGCAAGGGTGGCTACACCTTC. Its protein is CSVGPRTGKGGYTF.

The chain couples TRBV6-1 to TRBJ1-5; the D is unclear. CDR3 length: 15 residues. Germline values: CDR1 MNHNS, CDR2 SASEGT. V gave up 4 bases and J gave up 1 base, with 11 bases separating them. The chain's CDR3 is CASSGLHGSNQPQHF. The CDR3 DNA sequence: TGTGCCAGCAGTGGGCTTCACGGGAGCAATCAGCCCCAGCATTTT.

The chain is built from TRBV7-9 and TRBJ2-7; 12 nucleotides line up with TRBD1. The junction had 5 bases not matched to a gene; V was cut back by 4 bases and J by 4 bases. This CDR3 spans 15 amino acids. From germline, CDR1 is SEHNR and CDR2 FQNEAQ (reference sequence). DNA for the CDR3: TGTGCCAGCAGCTCAGGGGACAGGGGGCGGTACGAGCAGTACTTC. It specifies CASSSGDRGRYEQYF.

The chain joins TRBV7-8 to TRBJ2-7, with D uncertain. CDR3 length: 13 amino acids. Trimming took off 5 bases at V and 4 bases at J, with 12 bases between the two ends. Germline V gene lookup returns CDR1 SGHVS and CDR2 FQNEAQ. As DNA, the CDR3 is TGTGCCAGCAGCACAAGAGTAGCATACGAGCAGTACTTC. Protein product: CASSTRVAYEQYF.

The chain recombines TRBV2 with TRBJ2-1, with TRBD2 as a possible D gene (5 bases). CDR1 is SNHLY, CDR2 FYNNEI, per germline. Trimming removed 3 bases at V and 5 bases at J, with 20 bases between. The CDR3 spans 17 residues. CDR3 residues: CASSDAPPGSRNNEQFF. The CDR3 nucleotides are TGTGCCAGCAGTGATGCCCCACCGGGATCGAGAAACAATGAGCAGTTCTTC.

The chain recombines TRBV25-1 with TRBJ2-7; D is undetermined. The CDR3 has 14 residues. The V gene lost 2 bases and the J gene lost 2 bases, with 10 bases spanning the gap. Per the germline V gene, CDR1 is MGHDK and CDR2 is SYGVNS. The CDR3 sequence: CASSEAQKAYEQYF. The CDR3 nucleotides are TGTGCCAGCAGTGAAGCACAGAAGGCCTACGAGCAGTACTTC.

The rearrangement joins TRBV4-3 to TRBJ1-5, with TRBD1 matching 8 bases. Germline CDR1 and CDR2: LGHNA and YSLEER. V trimming: 4 bases; J trimming: 7 bases; junction bases outside the gene matches: 6. There are 14 residues in the CDR3. CDR3 DNA sequence: TGCGCCAGCAGCCTCGACAGGGGAGACCAGCCCCAGCATTTT. This gives the protein CASSLDRGDQPQHF.

CDR3 nucleotide sequence: TGCAGCGCAGGGGGCGCAAACACTGAAGCTTTCTTT. Its protein product is CSAGGANTEAFF. The gene calls are TRBV29-1 and TRBJ1-1; 8 bases align to TRBD1. This CDR3 contains 12 residues. CDR1 and CDR2 from the germline V gene are SQVTM and ANQGSEA. Trimming cost V 7 bases and J 2 bases; bases outside gene matches: 3.

Concerning this clone itself: The junction does not match germline at one end; this may be a read error. The V gene is TRBV6-1, the J gene TRBJ1-2, with TRBD1 identical over 7 bases. The CDR3 totals 11 residues. Germline V CDR1 and CDR2: MNHNS, SASEGT. CDR3 sequence reads: CASSEFRWTGF. In DNA form, the CDR3 reads TGTGCCAGCAGTGAATTTCGATGGACAGGCTTC.

The rearrangement links TRBV5-6 to TRBJ1-4, with TRBD1 matching over 9 bases. The CDR3 is made up of 13 amino acids. The germline CDR1 and CDR2 sequences are SGHDT and YYEEEE. Trimming removed 7 bases from V and 5 bases from J; junction bases left unmatched: 3. CDR3 DNA sequence: TGTGCCAGCCAAGGGACAGGGAATGAAAAACTGTTTTTT. Amino acids: CASQGTGNEKLFF. Supplemented by reference TRBV5-6 and TRBJ1-4, the full variable domain reads DAGVTQSPTHLIKTRGQQVTLRCSPKSGHDTVSWYQQALGQGPQFIFQYYEEEERQRGNFPDRFSGHQFPNYSSELNVNALLLGDSALYLCASQGTGNEKLFFGSGTQLSVL.

The chain is built from TRBV15 and TRBJ2-1; 8 bases agree with TRBD2. The CDR3 has 15 residues. Trimming cost V 1 base and J 7 bases; bases outside gene matches: 6. The germline CDR1 and CDR2 sequences are LNHNV and YYDKDF (reference sequence). The CDR3, as DNA: TGTGCCACCAGCAGAGCCGTGGGCGGGGGGAATGAGCAGTTCTTC. Its translation is CATSRAVGGGNEQFF.

The genes are TRBV4-2 and TRBJ2-7; a possible D gene is TRBD2 (7 bases). The V end was cut by 1 base, the J end by 2 bases, with 18 bases between. This CDR3 contains 17 residues. Germline V gene data show CDR1 as LGHNA and CDR2 as YNFKEQ. The chain's CDR3 is CASSQVGLGGGAYEQYF. DNA of the CDR3: TGTGCCAGCAGCCAAGTTGGATTAGGGGGGGGAGCCTACGAGCAGTACTTC.

This chain joins TRBV6-5 and TRBJ2-2, with D possibly being TRBD1 (6 bases). This CDR3 has 14 amino acids. The germline V gene has CDR1 MNHEY and CDR2 SVGAGI. V was clipped by 2 bases and J by 7 bases, with 11 bases between them. CDR3 sequence (DNA): TGTGCCAGCAGTTACGTCCAGGGGAGCGGGGAGCTGTTTTTT. Translated: CASSYVQGSGELFF.

This chain uses TRBV13 with TRBJ2-5; D perhaps matches TRBD2 (7 bases). The CDR3 covers 14 residues. V lost 5 bases and J lost 2, with 12 bases in between. Germline CDR1 reads PRHDT; CDR2 reads FYEKMQ (reference sequence). CDR3 protein: CASSARGGQETQYF. The CDR3 DNA is TGTGCCAGCAGCGCTAGGGGGGGTCAAGAGACCCAGTACTTC.

The chain joins TRBV29-1 to TRBJ1-1, with D unclear. This CDR3 comprises 13 residues. V gave up 6 bases and J gave up 4 bases, with 15 bases separating them. Per the germline V gene, CDR1 is SQVTM and CDR2 is ANQGSEA. DNA of the CDR3: TGCAGCGTGAGTACTCACGAATTCACTGAAGCTTTCTTT. As protein: CSVSTHEFTEAFF.

The chain combines TRBV27 with TRBJ2-7, with 9 bases fitting TRBD2. CDR1 is MNHEY, CDR2 SMNVEV, per germline (reference sequence). The CDR3 runs to 16 residues. V shed 3 bases and J 3 bases; nucleotides not matched to a gene: 9. The CDR3 DNA follows: TGTGCCAGCAGTTTTGGGCAGAGCGGGGGGTTCTACGAGCAGTACTTC. Translation gives CASSFGQSGGFYEQYF.